The 31 T cell receptor beta chains below come from one sample, sequenced in a study of shared clonotypes between healthy human individuals. Profiling relied on immunoSEQ multiplex PCR, and the TCRdb table lists in-frame clones only, not all of them. The data contain 2 million to 2.5 million clones, under 95% of them singletons. CD8 cells classed as naive were CD45RO-negative and positively selected for CCR7, excluding terminally differentiated effector memory CD45RA+ cells. Sequencing input: naive CD8+ T cells from PBMCs. The receptors originated from a man in his late teens or twenties in good health. Some clones in this sample may be carry-over from other donors' samples.

V and J are TRBV5-1 and TRBJ2-1, with 9 bases lining up with TRBD2. This CDR3 is built from 16 residues. V dropped 3 bases and J dropped 5; count of bases not matched to a gene: 9. Germline V gives CDR1 SGHRS, CDR2 YFSETQ. The CDR3 reads CASSSSGDLGDNEQFF. CDR3 DNA: TGCGCCAGCAGCTCTAGCGGGGACCTGGGCGACAATGAGCAGTTCTTC.

Worth noting for this clone: This same CDR3 is encoded by further DNA sequences in the sample. The V call is TRBV9, the J call TRBJ2-1, with D possibly being TRBD1 or TRBD2 (5 bases each). V gave up 0 bases and J gave up 7 bases, with 8 bases separating them. In germline, CDR1 is SGDLS, CDR2 YYNGEE. The length of the CDR3 is 13 residues. The CDR3 nucleotides are TGTGCCAGCAGCGTAGGTGGGGGAAATGAGCAGTTCTTC. Translation gives CASSVGGGNEQFF.

The chain carries TRBV7-2 and TRBJ1-1, with D maybe TRBD1 (5 bases). CDR1 SGHTA and CDR2 FQGNSA come from the germline V gene. CDR3 length: 15 amino acids. V was cut by 3 bases and J by 0 bases, with 11 bases left in between. In nucleotides, the CDR3 is TGTGCCAGCAGCTTGGGACTGTACATGAACACTGAAGCTTTCTTT. Its translation is CASSLGLYMNTEAFF.

This rearrangement joins TRBV6-4 to TRBJ1-2; TRBD1 matches at 9 bases. CDR1 is MRHNA, CDR2 SNTAGT, per germline. V dropped 3 bases and J dropped 5; count of bases not matched to a gene: 4. This CDR3 region has 14 residues. The CDR3 DNA reads TGTGCCAGCAGTGAAGGGACAGGGCCGTATGGCTACACCTTC. This codes for CASSEGTGPYGYTF.

CDR3 amino acids: CASSLSIGGYTF. Written as DNA, the CDR3 is TGTGCCAGCAGCTTATCAATAGGTGGCTACACCTTC. The gene calls are TRBV5-6 and TRBJ1-2; D unclear. Per germline, CDR1 SGHDT and CDR2 YYEEEE. The CDR3 spans 12 residues. With 2 bases removed from V and 7 bases from J, the gap between germline ends came to 9 bases.

The chain uses TRBV13 and TRBJ2-1, with 9 positions matching TRBD1. The trim removed 6 bases at V and 9 bases at J, leaving 18 bases unmatched. CDR1 is PRHDT and CDR2 is FYEKMQ in the germline V gene (reference sequence). The CDR3 consists of 17 residues. The CDR3 DNA follows: TGTGCCAGCAGACCATCCTCTGACAGGGGGGTATATAGTGAGCAGTTCTTC. Residues: CASRPSSDRGVYSEQFF.

On this clone itself: Other DNA sequences from this sample encode an identical CDR3 as well. V usage is TRBV27 and J usage is TRBJ2-7; D is ambiguous. CDR1 MNHEY and CDR2 SMNVEV come from the germline V gene (reference sequence). Trimming took off 3 bases at V and 4 bases at J, with 10 bases between the two ends. The CDR3 consists of 13 residues. This chain's CDR3 is CASSFGSRYEQYF. CDR3 coding DNA: TGTGCCAGCAGTTTTGGTAGTCGGTACGAGCAGTACTTC.

The chain combines TRBV27 with TRBJ2-1, with no clear D. CDR1 is MNHEY and CDR2 is SMNVEV in the germline V gene (reference sequence). V lost 1 base, J lost 8 bases, and 12 bases lay in between. The CDR3 sequence is 14 residues long. The CDR3: CASSLYSGTHEQFF. The DNA of the CDR3 is TGTGCCAGCAGTTTATATTCGGGTACGCATGAGCAGTTCTTC.

The V gene is TRBV27, the J gene TRBJ1-1, with no clear D. With 2 bases removed from V and 6 bases from J, the gap between germline ends came to 13 bases. The CDR3 loop spans 14 amino acids. CDR1 MNHEY and CDR2 SMNVEV come from the germline V gene (reference sequence). The CDR3, as DNA: TGTGCCAGCAGTTTAATAGACCCGGCCGCTGAAGCTTTCTTT. This translates into CASSLIDPAAEAFF.

Turning to this clone: Different DNA sequences within this sample yield the same CDR3. J is TRBJ1-1 and V is TRBV4-1; D remains ambiguous. The germline gives CDR1 MGHRA, CDR2 YSYEKL. This CDR3 region has 15 residues. The V and J ends lost 1 base and 0 bases respectively, with 9 bases between them. The CDR3 loop reads CASSQVREMNTEAFF. For the CDR3, the DNA is TGCGCCAGCAGCCAAGTAAGGGAAATGAACACTGAAGCTTTCTTT.

The rearrangement joins TRBV15 to TRBJ2-7; tentatively, D is TRBD2 (6 bases). The length of the CDR3 is 16 residues. Per germline, CDR1 LNHNV and CDR2 YYDKDF (reference sequence). The V end lost 5 bases, the J end lost 0 bases, and 17 bases lay between the germline ends. The CDR3, as DNA: TGTGCCACCAGCGCCCTCCGGGGGTTGAGCTCCTACGAGCAGTACTTC. Protein product: CATSALRGLSSYEQYF.

This clone has just one count. This chain links TRBV4-1 with TRBJ1-1, with 9 bases aligning to TRBD1. CDR3 size: 18 residues. J was trimmed by 10 bases and V by 1 base; bases with no gene match: 19. Germline V gene data show CDR1 as MGHRA and CDR2 as YSYEKL. For the CDR3, the DNA is TGCGCCAGCAGCCAAGGACACACGGGACAGGGAGTGGATAGCTCAGCTTTCTTT. It translates to CASSQGHTGQGVDSSAFF.

V and J are TRBV27 and TRBJ2-7; 8 bases are shared with TRBD1. The CDR3 spans 16 residues. Germline CDR1 and CDR2: MNHEY and SMNVEV (reference sequence). V dropped 5 bases and J dropped 6; count of bases not matched to a gene: 15. DNA of the CDR3: TGTGCCAGCAGTACTTTGGGGACAGGAGATTCCCGCGAGCAGTACTTC. Amino acids: CASSTLGTGDSREQYF.

This clone occurred once. This rearrangement joins TRBV10-3 to TRBJ2-7, with 8 bases that match TRBD1. J lost 1 base, V lost 6 bases, and 5 bases had no gene match. The length of the CDR3 is 14 residues. Germline CDR1 is ENHRY and CDR2 is SYGVKD. CDR3 region: CAIRTGAGSYEQYF. The CDR3 DNA reads TGTGCCATCAGGACAGGGGCCGGGTCCTACGAGCAGTACTTC.

Points on this clone: This sample also contains other DNA sequences that code for the same CDR3. The chain joins TRBV28 to TRBJ2-7; 7 bases fit TRBD1. The CDR3 has 14 residues. J was trimmed by 2 bases and V by 3 bases; bases with no gene match: 4. The germline CDR1 and CDR2 sequences are MDHEN and SYDVKM. CDR3 region: CASSFGQVTYEQYF. DNA of the CDR3: TGTGCCAGCAGTTTTGGACAGGTGACCTACGAGCAGTACTTC.

This chain connects TRBV12-5 to TRBJ2-3; tentative D call: TRBD2 (6 bases). Trimming stripped 8 bases from V and 1 base from J, with 13 bases between. From germline, CDR1 is LGHNT and CDR2 FRNRAP. The CDR3 sequence is 14 residues long. Written as DNA, the CDR3 is TGTGCTAGTCGACGGGACTCGGGCACAGATACGCAGTATTTT. Amino acid sequence: CASRRDSGTDTQYF.

The chain recombines TRBV28 with TRBJ1-5; possibly TRBD1 for D (5 bases). Germline V CDR1 and CDR2: MDHEN, SYDVKM. This CDR3 is 14 amino acids long. The V end was cut by 2 bases, the J end by 6 bases, with 11 bases between. This CDR3 reads CASSLGGQGQPQHF. CDR3 DNA sequence: TGTGCCAGCAGTTTAGGGGGTCAGGGTCAGCCCCAGCATTTT.

This chain joins TRBV4-3 and TRBJ1-2; D is unclear. The CDR3 contains 15 residues. Germline V gene sequence: CDR1 LGHNA, CDR2 YSLEER. Between the trimmed V and J ends, which lost 1 base and 2 bases, there was a span of 11 bases. The CDR3 reads CASSQVLGGNYGYTF. The CDR3 DNA reads as TGCGCCAGCAGCCAAGTACTGGGAGGAAACTATGGCTACACCTTC.

The chain recombines TRBV2 with TRBJ2-2; 11 nucleotides agree with TRBD1. From germline, CDR1 is SNHLY and CDR2 FYNNEI. V shed 6 bases and J 5 bases; nucleotides not matched to a gene: 5. The CDR3 runs 15 residues. This CDR3 reads CASSDGQGATGELFF. In DNA, the CDR3 is TGTGCCAGCAGCGACGGACAGGGGGCAACCGGGGAGCTGTTTTTT.

The chain links TRBV13 to TRBJ2-7, with a tentative D call TRBD2 (5 bases). V gave up 0 bases and J gave up 5 bases, with 11 bases separating them. Germline loops: CDR1 PRHDT, CDR2 FYEKMQ (reference sequence). CDR3 length equals 14 residues. The CDR3 sequence is CASSLGLVGNEQYF. The CDR3 DNA sequence: TGTGCCAGCAGCTTAGGACTAGTGGGGAACGAGCAGTACTTC. The full variable domain, in which reference TRBV13 and TRBJ2-7 provide the parts outside the CDR3, is AAGVIQSPRHLIKEKRETATLKCYPIPRHDTVYWYQQGPGQDPQFLISFYEKMQSDKGSIPDRFSAQQFSDYHSELNMSSLELGDSALYFCASSLGLVGNEQYFGPGTRLTVT.

The gene calls are TRBV6-5 and TRBJ2-7; perhaps TRBD2 as D (7 bases). V lost 4 bases and J lost 2, with 15 bases in between. Germline CDR1 MNHEY, CDR2 SVGAGI. The CDR3 is made up of 15 amino acids. CDR3 sequence: CASSWEGGPPYEQYF. The CDR3 bases are TGTGCCAGCAGTTGGGAGGGGGGCCCCCCCTACGAGCAGTACTTC.

The chain joins TRBV11-2 to TRBJ2-7; no firm D call. This CDR3 region has 16 residues. V gave up 0 bases and J gave up 3 bases, with 15 bases separating them. Per germline, CDR1 SGHAT and CDR2 FQNNGV. CDR3 region: CASSLDGRLLGYEQYF. CDR3 bases: TGTGCCAGCAGCTTAGATGGGCGGCTTCTGGGCTACGAGCAGTACTTC.

This rearrangement joins TRBV28 to TRBJ2-7; 9 nucleotides agree with TRBD1. Germline CDR1 MDHEN, CDR2 SYDVKM. The junction had 6 bases not matched to a gene; V was cut back by 3 bases and J by 3 bases. The CDR3 is made up of 15 amino acids. The CDR3 here is CASSLGTGPRYEQYF. The CDR3 DNA is TGTGCCAGCAGTTTGGGGACAGGGCCCCGCTACGAGCAGTACTTC. The entire variable domain, with the rest obtained from reference TRBV28 and TRBJ2-7, is as follows: DVKVTQSSRYLVKRTGEKVFLECVQDMDHENMFWYRQDPGLGLRLIYFSYDVKMKEKGDIPEGYSVSREKKERFSLILESASTNQTSMYLCASSLGTGPRYEQYFGPGTRLTVT.

This chain's CDR3 is CASSSAESQVVETQYF. The CDR3 nucleotides are TGTGCCAGCAGCTCCGCCGAGAGTCAGGTAGTCGAGACCCAGTACTTC. The rearrangement joins TRBV7-6 to TRBJ2-5; no definite D call. The CDR3 has 16 residues. V lost 4 bases and J lost 5, with 20 bases in between. The germline V gene encodes CDR1 SGHVS and CDR2 FNYEAQ. The full variable domain, completed using reference TRBV7-6 and TRBJ2-5, is GAGVSQSPRYKVTKRGQDVALRCDPISGHVSLYWYRQALGQGPEFLTYFNYEAQQDKSGLPNDRFSAERPEGSISTLTIQRTEQRDSAMYRCASSSAESQVVETQYFGPGTRLLVL.

This clone was detected once. The V and J genes are TRBV7-9 and TRBJ2-3; TRBD2 might be the D (5 bases). V shed 7 bases and J shed 4 bases, with 21 bases lying between them. CDR1 is SEHNR and CDR2 is FQNEAQ in the germline V gene (reference sequence). This CDR3 spans 16 amino acids. The DNA of the CDR3 is TGTGCCAGCATATCACAAGCGGAACCTGACGCAGATACGCAGTATTTT. As protein: CASISQAEPDADTQYF.

The chain carries TRBV28 and TRBJ1-1, with unresolved D. Germline V CDR1 and CDR2: MDHEN, SYDVKM. The CDR3 has 16 amino acids. The V gene lost 3 bases and the J gene lost 0 bases, with 14 bases spanning the gap. Here the CDR3 reads CASSFGWQLMNTEAFF. The CDR3 DNA reads TGTGCCAGCAGTTTTGGTTGGCAGCTCATGAACACTGAAGCTTTCTTT.

The chain combines TRBV30 with TRBJ2-2; either TRBD1 or TRBD2 may supply D (5 bases each). The length of the CDR3 is 14 residues. The germline V gene has CDR1 GTSNPN and CDR2 SVGIG (reference sequence). Trimming took 1 base from V and 5 from J, leaving 11 bases between them. CDR3 DNA sequence: TGTGCCTGGAGTGAAGGGACGTTGACCGGGGAGCTGTTTTTT. This sequence encodes CAWSEGTLTGELFF.

This CDR3 is CASSLQVTGELFF. For the CDR3, the DNA is TGTGCCAGCAGCCTCCAGGTCACCGGGGAGCTGTTTTTT. The V and J genes are TRBV5-8 and TRBJ2-2; D unclear. This CDR3 comprises 13 residues. Germline CDR1 reads SGHTS; CDR2 reads YDEGEE. The germline V and J ends were trimmed by 4 bases and 4 bases, with 8 bases remaining between them.

The chain carries TRBV7-8 and TRBJ2-1, with 10 bases lining up with TRBD2. The ends lost 5 bases at V and 5 bases at J; junction bases unmatched: 6. Germline V gives CDR1 SGHVS, CDR2 FQNEAQ. The CDR3 is 15 amino acids. Here the CDR3 reads CASSLLAGANNEQFF. CDR3 nucleotides: TGTGCCAGCAGCCTTCTAGCGGGAGCCAACAATGAGCAGTTCTTC.

The DNA for the CDR3 is TGTGCCAGCAGCGCGTTCGACAGTGCCTACGAGCAGTACTTC. Amino acids: CASSAFDSAYEQYF. The chain carries TRBV11-2 and TRBJ2-7, with a weak D call TRBD1 (5 bases). Per germline, CDR1 SGHAT and CDR2 FQNNGV. V dropped 5 bases and J dropped 2 bases, with 13 bases sitting between them. The CDR3 totals 14 residues.

This clone was detected once. This chain links TRBV7-8 with TRBJ2-2, with D maybe TRBD2 (6 bases). Trimming removed 0 bases at V and 1 base at J, with 12 bases between. CDR1 and CDR2 from the germline V gene are SGHVS and FQNEAQ. CDR3 length: 17 residues. This CDR3 is CASSLAPGLLNTGELFF. CDR3 DNA sequence: TGTGCCAGCAGCTTAGCCCCGGGACTGCTGAACACCGGGGAGCTGTTTTTT.